One sample yielded the 10 T cell receptor beta chains listed below, sequenced in a study of regulatory T cells in long-lasting Graves disease. To make TCR beta libraries, researchers used iRepertoire HTBI primers and Arm-PCR of CDR3 regions. TCRdb reprocessed the multiplex PCR reads with MiXCR, giving one entry per CDR3 protein. The sample yields 680,000 or so distinct CDR3 sequences, roughly 15% seen once. Time point reported: newly diagnosed GD, antithyroid drugs for less than 3 months. The TCR library was prepared using RNA isolated from PBMCs. These data are also associated with another study on T cells in Graves' hyperthyroidism and ophthalmopathy.

The sequenced sample was peripheral blood mononuclear cells (PBMCs), obtained at new diagnosis, from a patient treated with antithyroid drugs. Receptors originate from a woman aged 30 to 39 with Graves disease.

Turning to this clonotype: Compared with germline, one end of the junction differs, possibly owing to a read error. The chain is built from TRBV27 and TRBJ2-5; D assignment may be TRBD1 or TRBD2 (5 bases each). CDR1 is MNHEY, CDR2 SMNVEV, per germline (reference sequence). The CDR3 covers 13 residues. The CDR3 reads CASSSPLQGTQHF. The CDR3 nucleotides are TGTGCCAGCAGTTCCCCGTTGCAAGGGACCCAGCACTTC.

This clonotype has ten or more counts. This chain joins TRBV12-3 or TRBV12-4 and TRBJ1-1; D not certain. V gave up 7 bases and J gave up 1 base, with 7 bases separating them. The CDR3 has 12 amino acids. The CDR3: CASTFKNTEAFF. The CDR3 nucleotides are TGTGCCAGCACCTTCAAGAACACTGAAGCTTTCTTT.

This chain connects TRBV2 to TRBJ2-1, with D hard to call. The V end was cut by 6 bases, the J end by 1 base, with 13 bases between. There are 15 residues in the CDR3. Germline CDR1 and CDR2: SNHLY and FYNNEI. As DNA, the CDR3 is TGTGCCAGCAGCGTAAGGCAGAGGTCCTACAATGAGCAGTTCTTC. Its translation is CASSVRQRSYNEQFF.

In this sample, this clonotype turned up a few times. The chain uses TRBV7-2 and TRBJ2-7, with D possibly being TRBD2 (6 bases). V was trimmed by 5 bases and J by 2 bases, leaving 19 bases between them. The CDR3 runs 16 residues. Germline values: CDR1 SGHTA, CDR2 FQGNSA. The CDR3 DNA is TGTGCCAGCAGCCCACGCCAACGGGGGACCGCCTACGAGCAGTACTTC. Translated, it gives CASSPRQRGTAYEQYF.

This clonotype was recorded at least ten times. The chain links TRBV28 to TRBJ1-4; D possibly corresponds to TRBD1 (6 bases). Trimming cost V 6 bases and J 5 bases, with 16 bases left between them. This CDR3 contains 15 residues. Germline CDR1 MDHEN, CDR2 SYDVKM. The CDR3 protein is CASSLLGQGNEKLFF. CDR3 bases: TGTGCCAGCAGCTTGCTTGGGCAGGGGAATGAAAAACTGTTTTTT.

In this sample, this clonotype turned up a few times. The chain recombines TRBV5-1 with TRBJ1-5; 10 nucleotides agree with TRBD1. Germline CDR1 is SGHRS and CDR2 is YFSETQ. The junction had 6 bases not matched to a gene; V was cut back by 4 bases and J by 5 bases. The length of the CDR3 is 15 residues. The CDR3 DNA reads TGCGCCAGCAGCCCGGGGACAGGGGTGGATCAGCCCCAGCATTTT. Residues: CASSPGTGVDQPQHF.

This clonotype showed up many times. This chain uses TRBV20-1 with TRBJ2-3; D call uncertain. V gave up 0 bases and J gave up 1 base, with 14 bases separating them. The CDR3 consists of 16 residues. CDR1 DFQATT and CDR2 SNEGSKA come from the germline V gene (reference sequence). CDR3 residues: CSARDLAGPRTDTQYF. The CDR3 region has the DNA TGCAGTGCTAGAGATTTGGCAGGCCCACGCACAGATACGCAGTATTTT.

With respect to this clonotype: A clone one base away is much larger, so this may be a read error. The chain combines TRBV28 with TRBJ1-1; D might be TRBD1 (5 bases). The CDR3 has 15 amino acids. V lost 6 bases to trimming and J lost 1 base, with 15 bases between them. Germline V gene data show CDR1 as MDHEN and CDR2 as SYDVKM. In DNA form, the CDR3 reads TGTGCCAGCAGCCGTCTCGGGGGGTGGAACACTGAAGCTTTCTTT. Its protein product is CASSRLGGWNTEAFF. The full variable domain, completed using reference TRBV28 and TRBJ1-1, is DVKVTQSSRYLVKRTGEKVFLECVQDMDHENMFWYRQDPGLGLRLIYFSYDVKMKEKGDIPEGYSVSREKKERFSLILESASTNQTSMYLCASSRLGGWNTEAFFGQGTRLTVV.

In this sample, this clonotype turned up a few times. The gene calls are TRBV19 and TRBJ2-1; TRBD2 agrees at 9 bases. The CDR3 extends over 16 amino acids. Germline V gives CDR1 LNHDA, CDR2 SQIVND (reference sequence). J was trimmed by 4 bases and V by 6 bases; bases with no gene match: 10. The CDR3 here is CASSPRAGGIYNEQFF. The CDR3 DNA reads as TGTGCCAGTAGCCCCCGTGCGGGAGGGATTTACAATGAGCAGTTCTTC.

In its sample, this clonotype was seen many times. V is TRBV7-2 and J is TRBJ1-4; unclear D gene. The length of the CDR3 is 15 residues. The ends were cut back, 2 bases at V and 4 bases at J, with 11 bases in the middle. Germline assignment: CDR1 SGHTA and CDR2 FQGNSA. Here the CDR3 DNA reads TGTGCCAGCAGCTTAAGTTCTGGGTTTAATGAAAAACTGTTTTTT. Protein: CASSLSSGFNEKLFF.